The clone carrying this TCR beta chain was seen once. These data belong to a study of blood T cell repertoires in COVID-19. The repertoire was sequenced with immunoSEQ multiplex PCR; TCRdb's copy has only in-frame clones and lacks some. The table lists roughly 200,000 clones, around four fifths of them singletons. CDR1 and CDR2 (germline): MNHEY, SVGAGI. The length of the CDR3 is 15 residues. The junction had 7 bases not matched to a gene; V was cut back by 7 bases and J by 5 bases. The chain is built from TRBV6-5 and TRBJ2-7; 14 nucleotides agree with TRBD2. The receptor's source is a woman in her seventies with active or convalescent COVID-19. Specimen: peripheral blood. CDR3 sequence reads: CASTGTSGSPDEQYF. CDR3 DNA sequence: TGTGCCAGCACCGGGACTAGCGGGAGTCCGGACGAGCAGTACTTC.